These 9 T cell receptor beta chains were sequenced from one sample in a study of CD8 T cells in Susac syndrome. Random hexamers served to reverse transcribe roughly 0.45 to 1 ug RNA. In TCRdb, the immunoSEQ multiplex PCR reads were re-called with MiXCR into one record per CDR3 protein. This sample has about 160,000 distinct CDR3 sequences, with roughly nine tenths found just once. Source material: CD4+ T cells from PBMCs. These receptors came from a human donor in good health.

This chain connects TRBV10-3 to TRBJ1-2, with TRBD1 matching over 11 bases. This CDR3 spans 14 amino acids. CDR1 ENHRY and CDR2 SYGVKD come from the germline V gene. V lost 7 bases and J lost 3; bases outside the gene matches: 4. CDR3 amino acids: CAITQGQGDYGYTF. The DNA for the CDR3 is TGTGCCATCACTCAGGGACAGGGGGACTATGGCTACACCTTC.

The chain uses TRBV12-3 or TRBV12-4 and TRBJ1-4; TRBD1 matches at 8 bases. CDR3 length equals 15 residues. The V and J ends lost 2 bases and 10 bases, in that order; junction bases with no gene match: 9. The CDR3 region has the DNA TGTGCCAGCAGTTTATTTCCGGGACAGGAGGTAAAACTGTTTTTT. It is translated as CASSLFPGQEVKLFF.

The rearrangement uses TRBV19 and TRBJ2-1; 7 bases match TRBD1. Germline loops: CDR1 LNHDA, CDR2 SQIVND (reference sequence). The CDR3 covers 13 residues. The V segment lost 4 bases and the J segment 10 bases; nucleotides outside the gene matches: 7. Written as DNA, the CDR3 is TGTGCCAGTAGTAAGGGGACAGTCGAAGAGCAGTTCTTC. This sequence encodes CASSKGTVEEQFF.

The chain carries TRBV5-1 and TRBJ2-1, with D perhaps matching TRBD1 or TRBD2 (6 bases each). The CDR3 is 15 amino acids. V shed 6 bases and J shed 0 bases, with 13 bases lying between them. Germline assignment: CDR1 SGHRS and CDR2 YFSETQ. The CDR3: CASKFGGISYNEQFF. CDR3 sequence (DNA): TGCGCCAGCAAATTCGGGGGCATCTCCTACAATGAGCAGTTCTTC.

The chain uses TRBV19 and TRBJ2-3, with D possibly being TRBD1 or TRBD2 (5 bases each). V was trimmed by 7 bases and J by 7 bases, leaving 15 bases between them. CDR3 size: 13 residues. Germline CDR1 reads LNHDA; CDR2 reads SQIVND (reference sequence). The CDR3 region has the DNA TGTGCCAGTACCCCGGGGCCAGTCAATACGCAGTATTTT. It encodes CASTPGPVNTQYF.

The CDR3 region has the DNA TGTGCCAGTACTCTCCATGGCCGGGAGCTGTTTTTT. Its translation is CASTLHGRELFF. The chain is built from TRBV19 and TRBJ2-2; D ambiguous. V gave up 7 bases and J gave up 9 bases, with 12 bases separating them. CDR1 is LNHDA, CDR2 SQIVND, per germline (reference sequence). The CDR3 is 12 residues long.

J is TRBJ2-1 and V is TRBV12-3 or TRBV12-4; the D gene is possibly TRBD2 (5 bases). Trimming took off 4 bases at V and 11 bases at J, with 12 bases between the two ends. This CDR3 contains 12 residues. CDR3 residues: CASSSWPGKQFF. The CDR3 coding sequence is TGTGCCAGCAGTTCCTGGCCGGGAAAGCAGTTCTTC.

This chain joins TRBV4-3 and TRBJ2-2, with D perhaps matching TRBD2 (5 bases). This CDR3 is built from 14 residues. V lost 0 bases and J 6 bases, leaving 8 bases between the germline ends. Germline V CDR1 and CDR2: LGHNA, YSLEER. In nucleotides, the CDR3 is TGCGCCAGCAGCCAAGAGCGGCGGGCCGGGGAGCTGTTTTTT. It translates to CASSQERRAGELFF.

V gene TRBV24-1 combines with J gene TRBJ2-1, with TRBD2 matching 12 bases. Losses at the gene ends were 9 bases for V and 6 bases for J; bases not matched to a gene: 2. This CDR3 is built from 13 residues. CDR1 KGHDR and CDR2 SFDVKD come from the germline V gene. For the CDR3, the DNA is TGTGCCACCGGACTAGCGGGGTCCAATGAGCAGTTCTTC. Amino acid sequence: CATGLAGSNEQFF.